The 4 T cell receptor beta chains reported below all come from one sample, sequenced in a study of CD4 and CD8 cells across lung adenocarcinoma regions. TCRdb re-called the PCR reads through MiXCR, storing one row per CDR3 protein. The table records some 8,800 distinct CDR3 sequences, 40% to 65% of them present only once. The sequenced sample was CD4+ T cells from the margin of a lung tumor. All receptors come from a male donor with lung adenocarcinoma. The CD4 and CD8 labels of this study may be unreliable.

The chain couples TRBV6-1 to TRBJ2-7, with D perhaps matching TRBD1 (5 bases). Looked up from germline, CDR1 is MNHNS and CDR2 is SASEGT. Trimming left V 6 bases short and J 2 bases short, with 14 bases between. The CDR3 length is 14 residues. CDR3 nucleotide sequence: TGTGCCAGCAGATCAAGGGGTCAGCCCTACGAGCAGTACTTC. This gives the protein CASRSRGQPYEQYF.

The chain combines TRBV11-3 with TRBJ2-1; D not certain. CDR3 length equals 12 residues. Between the trimmed V and J ends, which lost 1 base and 10 bases, there was a span of 8 bases. Germline loops: CDR1 SGHNT, CDR2 YENEEA. The CDR3 protein is CASSLVPDEQFF. As DNA, the CDR3 is TGTGCCAGCAGCTTAGTCCCGGACGAGCAGTTCTTC.

By its share, this clonotype is medium-sized (0.01 to 0.1%). This may arise from a read error, as a much more abundant clone is one base away. The CDR3 DNA sequence: TGTGCCAGCAGCCAAGGACAGGCAAGGTACTTC. As protein: CASSQGQARYF. The rearrangement uses TRBV7-2 and TRBJ2-4; 7 positions match TRBD1. V shed 5 bases, J shed 15 bases, and the junction held 7 bases outside the gene matches. Germline V gene sequence: CDR1 SGHTA, CDR2 FQGNSA. CDR3 size: 11 residues.

This clonotype is classed as medium-sized (0.01 to 0.1%). The chain recombines TRBV6-5 with TRBJ2-3; 7 nucleotides agree with TRBD2. The trim removed 7 bases at V and 0 bases at J, leaving 7 bases unmatched. CDR1 and CDR2 (germline): MNHEY, SVGAGI. This CDR3 contains 15 residues. The chain's CDR3 is CASTLAALSTDTQYF. The CDR3 DNA is TGTGCCAGCACGCTAGCGGCCCTTAGCACAGATACGCAGTATTTT.